The clone carrying this T cell receptor (beta chain) occurred a few times. Its antigen is as yet unknown. The data were obtained in a study of T cell repertoires in cytomegalovirus infection. TCRdb independently ran MiXCR on the reads; one entry per CDR3 protein. The sample consists of hundreds of thousands of distinct CDR3 sequences, roughly 36% of them appearing once. The input for sequencing was cultured PBMCs, taken from culture after CMV antigen stimulation. This clonotype originated in a human donor in good health (CMV status not recorded). Some clones in this sample may be carry-over from other donors' samples.

The CDR3 sequence is CASSLGGTRAKLFF. The DNA for the CDR3 is TGTGCCAGCAGCTTAGGGGGGACCCGGGCAAAACTGTTTTTT. V gene TRBV7-6 combines with J gene TRBJ1-4; D may be TRBD1 (5 bases). This CDR3 has 14 amino acids. Trimming cost V 1 base and J 10 bases, with 13 bases left between them. Germline CDR1 is SGHVS and CDR2 is FNYEAQ.